The 2 T cell receptor beta chains in this list originate from one sample, sequenced in a study of blood T cell repertoires in COVID-19. TCRdb keeps only in-frame clones here, not all; method: immunoSEQ multiplex PCR. This table has about 350,000 clones, 75% to 90% appearing once. Specimen: peripheral blood. The origin of the receptors is a woman in her forties or fifties with COVID-19, enrolled during active disease.

In nucleotides, the CDR3 is TGTGCCACACCCCAGGGGTCCTCGCGGACCCAGTACTTC. Translation gives CATPQGSSRTQYF. This rearrangement joins TRBV6-5 to TRBJ2-5; D is possibly TRBD1 (6 bases). Between the trimmed V and J ends, which lost 10 bases and 7 bases, there was a span of 19 bases. Germline V gene data show CDR1 as MNHEY and CDR2 as SVGAGI. The CDR3 totals 13 residues.

This clone was detected only once. The V and J genes are TRBV7-6 and TRBJ2-1; D might be TRBD1 (5 bases). CDR1 SGHVS and CDR2 FNYEAQ come from the germline V gene. Trimming took 5 bases from V and 4 from J, leaving 9 bases between them. The CDR3 is made up of 13 amino acids. The CDR3 DNA follows: TGTGCCAGCAGCGGGGCGCCATACAATGAGCAGTTCTTC. This gives the protein CASSGAPYNEQFF.